The clone carrying this T cell receptor (beta chain) occurred many times. These data belong to a study of T cells in Graves' hyperthyroidism and ophthalmopathy. Amplified TCR beta CDR3 regions came from RNA transcripts. HTBI primers were employed in a first-round RT-PCR of the TCR CDR3. TCRdb re-analysed the multiplex PCR reads in MiXCR, keeping a single row per CDR3 protein. The sample lists a few hundred thousand distinct CDR3 sequences; under 60% were seen once. Hyperthyroidism had been newly diagnosed in patients aged 18 to 65, and its duration was under 2 months. CDR3 length: 15 amino acids. The V end was cut by 5 bases, the J end by 4 bases, with 20 bases between. CDR1 and CDR2 from the germline V gene are DFQATT and SNEGSKA (reference sequence).

Sequenced input: peripheral blood or thyroid tissue (not recorded which). The chain carries TRBV20-1 and TRBJ1-2; a possible D gene is TRBD1 (6 bases). This clonotype was sampled from a woman younger than 35 with Graves' hyperthyroidism. The DNA of the CDR3 is TGCAGTGCTGCCGGGACACTCTCCTCCGCCTATGGCTACACCTTC. Its protein product is CSAAGTLSSAYGYTF.